The 8 T cell receptor beta chains below were found in one sample sequenced in a study of T cells in Graves' hyperthyroidism and ophthalmopathy. TCR beta CDR3 region amplification was performed from RNA transcripts. The TCR CDR3 first-round RT-PCR relied on the HTBI primer set. TCRdb re-called the multiplex PCR reads through MiXCR, storing one row per CDR3 protein. The sample includes roughly 700,000 distinct CDR3 sequences, approximately 14% of them seen just once. Sample: blood. These receptors all stem from a woman younger than 35 with Graves' hyperthyroidism.

The chain uses TRBV6-2 or TRBV6-3 and TRBJ2-7; D gene ambiguous. Trimming took 7 bases from V and 7 from J, leaving 8 bases between them. This CDR3 is built from 10 residues. Germline assignment: CDR1 MNHEY and CDR2 SVGEGT. The DNA of the CDR3 is TGTGCCAGCAAAGATAAAGAGCAGTACTTC. Protein product: CASKDKEQYF.

This clonotype showed up many times. The rearrangement joins TRBV24-1 to TRBJ2-1, with 10 bases aligning to TRBD2. There are 17 residues in the CDR3. CDR1 and CDR2 (germline): KGHDR, SFDVKD. V lost 6 bases and J lost 0; bases outside the gene matches: 7. The CDR3 is CATSLSGRASSYNEQFF. In nucleotides, the CDR3 is TGTGCCACCAGTCTAAGCGGGAGGGCGAGCTCCTACAATGAGCAGTTCTTC.

In its sample, this clonotype was seen many times. CDR3 DNA: TGTGCCTGGAAACCCGCAGGGGGCTACGAGCAGTACTTC. Its translation is CAWKPAGGYEQYF. This chain connects TRBV30 to TRBJ2-7, with 7 nucleotides matching TRBD1. The CDR3 is 13 residues long. Germline V gene sequence: CDR1 GTSNPN, CDR2 SVGIG (reference sequence). J gave up 3 bases and V 4 bases, and 6 bases lay outside the gene matches.

Many counts were recorded for this clonotype. The J gene is TRBJ1-1, the V gene TRBV6-1; tentatively, D is TRBD1 (5 bases). The CDR3 is 15 amino acids. V was pared by 7 bases and J by 2 bases, with 17 bases between. Germline V lookup: CDR1 MNHNS, CDR2 SASEGT. Here the CDR3 reads CASTQWGPENTEAFF. The DNA for the CDR3 is TGTGCCAGCACCCAATGGGGCCCGGAAAACACTGAAGCTTTCTTT.

J is TRBJ2-5 and V is TRBV3-1; D is unclear. Trimming took 2 bases from V and 2 from J, leaving 15 bases between them. Germline V lookup: CDR1 LGHDT, CDR2 YNNKEL (reference sequence). The CDR3 spans 16 residues. CDR3 DNA: TGTGCCAGCAGCCAAAGTGAGCTTGGTTTACAAGAGACCCAGTACTTC. Amino acid sequence: CASSQSELGLQETQYF.

This clonotype came up many times. The chain is built from TRBV7-9 and TRBJ2-2; TRBD1 agrees at 11 bases. Germline V gene sequence: CDR1 SEHNR, CDR2 FQNEAQ (reference sequence). The CDR3 consists of 15 residues. V was clipped by 5 bases and J by 3 bases; unmatched bases: 2. The CDR3 protein is CASSRDRGYTGELFF. CDR3 nucleotides: TGTGCCAGCAGCCGGGACAGGGGGTACACCGGGGAGCTGTTTTTT.

V and J are TRBV7-9 and TRBJ1-2; the D gene is possibly TRBD1 (6 bases). Germline CDR1 SEHNR, CDR2 FQNEAQ (reference sequence). This CDR3 contains 12 residues. V lost 4 bases and J 8 bases, leaving 11 bases between the germline ends. This chain's CDR3 is CASSSGGDGYTF. The DNA for the CDR3 is TGTGCCAGCAGCTCCGGGGGCGACGGCTACACCTTC. The whole variable domain, filled in from reference TRBV7-9 and TRBJ1-2, reads DTGVSQNPRHKITKRGQNVTFRCDPISEHNRLYWYRQTLGQGPEFLTYFQNEAQLEKSRLLSDRFSAERPKGSFSTLEIQRTEQGDSAMYLCASSSGGDGYTFGSGTRLTVV.

This clonotype was counted at least ten times. The chain has TRBV3-1 and TRBJ1-1, with D uncertain. The CDR3 has 12 residues. In germline, CDR1 is LGHDT, CDR2 YNNKEL (reference sequence). Trimming cost V 3 bases and J 5 bases, with 7 bases left between them. CDR3 bases: TGTGCCAGCAGCCAGGGGAGAACTGAAGCTTTCTTT. Protein product: CASSQGRTEAFF.